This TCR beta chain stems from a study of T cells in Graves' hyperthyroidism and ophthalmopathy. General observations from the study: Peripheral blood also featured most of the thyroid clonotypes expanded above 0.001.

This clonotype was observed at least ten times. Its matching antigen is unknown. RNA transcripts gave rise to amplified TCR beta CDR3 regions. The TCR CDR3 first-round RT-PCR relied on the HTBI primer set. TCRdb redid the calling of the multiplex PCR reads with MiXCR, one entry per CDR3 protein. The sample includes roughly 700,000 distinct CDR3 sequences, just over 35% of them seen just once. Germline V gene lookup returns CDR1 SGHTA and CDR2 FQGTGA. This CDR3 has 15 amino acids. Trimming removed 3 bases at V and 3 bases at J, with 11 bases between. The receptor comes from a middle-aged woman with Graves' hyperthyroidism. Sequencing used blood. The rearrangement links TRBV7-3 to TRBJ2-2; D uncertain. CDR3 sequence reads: CASSFSGADTGELFF. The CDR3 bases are TGTGCCAGCAGCTTCTCTGGAGCCGACACCGGGGAGCTGTTTTTT.